The 16 T cell receptor beta chains below come from one sample, sequenced in a study of esophageal squamous cell carcinoma under preoperative chemotherapy. Time point defined: before preoperative PTX-NDP chemotherapy. TCRdb called the PCR reads again in MiXCR, with one record for every CDR3 protein. The data contain about 12,000 distinct CDR3 sequences, around half of them singletons. Sampling took place from a patient given preoperative chemotherapy. The source of these receptors is a human donor with esophageal squamous cell carcinoma. The donor label of this sample is uncertain.

CDR3 bases: TGTGCCAGCAGTGCGGGGCAGGGAGGCACAGACACTCAGTACTTC. This codes for CASSAGQGGTDTQYF. V usage is TRBV6-1 and J usage is TRBJ2-4, with D maybe TRBD2 (6 bases). Germline assignment: CDR1 MNHNS and CDR2 SASEGT. V was trimmed by 4 bases and J by 12 bases, leaving 22 bases between them. The CDR3 is made up of 15 amino acids.

This chain links TRBV7-2 with TRBJ2-1; 7 bases map to TRBD2. The J call may be in error: the DNA end matches TRBJ2-7 better. The CDR3 loop spans 15 amino acids. Germline V CDR1 and CDR2: SGHTA, FQGNSA. The chain's CDR3 is CASSFTGGTPYEQYF. CDR3 DNA sequence: TGTGCCAGCAGCTTTACGGGAGGAACCCCCTACGAGCAGTACTTC.

The CDR3 spells CARGSGGSDKETQYF. CDR3 coding DNA: TGTGCCAGGGGTTCTGGGGGGAGTGACAAAGAGACGCAGTATTTT. The rearrangement joins TRBV6-1 to TRBJ2-4, with D possibly matching TRBD2 (6 bases). The DNA end is more similar to TRBJ2-3, so the J call may be wrong. This CDR3 is built from 15 residues. CDR1 MNHNS and CDR2 SASEGT come from the germline V gene.

V and J are TRBV6-5 and TRBJ2-3; 8 nucleotides align to TRBD2. The ends lost 5 bases at V and 9 bases at J; junction bases unmatched: 19. The CDR3 length is 17 residues. Germline values: CDR1 MNHEY, CDR2 SVGAGI. CDR3 nucleotides: TGTGCCAGCAGTCGCTCGAGGGCGGGAGGAGTCAAAGACACGCAGTATTTT. It encodes CASSRSRAGGVKDTQYF.

Concerning this clonotype itself: One end of the junction is discordant with germline, which a read error may explain. J is TRBJ2-5 and V is TRBV6-1; D might be TRBD2 (7 bases). CDR1 MNHNS and CDR2 SASEGT come from the germline V gene. The length of the CDR3 is 15 residues. The CDR3: CAGGWGGGGPETQYF. CDR3 nucleotide sequence: TGTGCCGGGGGTTGGGGGGGGGGCGGTCCAGAGACGCAGTATTTC.

The chain joins TRBV6-1 to TRBJ2-3; a weak D match, TRBD2 (7 bases). The germline V and J ends were trimmed by 9 bases and 2 bases, with 18 bases remaining between them. The V gene's germline CDR1 is MNHNS and CDR2 SASEGT. There are 15 residues in the CDR3. This CDR3 is CARGKGGGVTDTQYF. The CDR3 region has the DNA TGTGCCAGGGGCAAGGGGGGGGGTGTCACAGATACGCAGTATTTT.

The chain is built from TRBV7-2 and TRBJ1-5; no clear D. V lost 5 bases and J lost 1, with 12 bases in between. The CDR3 spans 15 residues. Per the germline V gene, CDR1 is SGHTA and CDR2 is FQGNSA. The CDR3 bases are TGTGCCAGCAGCGACGGGTTGCACAGCAATCAGCCCCAGCATTTT. This sequence encodes CASSDGLHSNQPQHF.

In this sample, this clonotype is medium-sized. This chain connects TRBV12-3 or TRBV12-4 to TRBJ2-1, with TRBD1 as a possible D gene (5 bases). The J call may be incorrect, as the DNA end agrees better with TRBJ2-5. The CDR3 extends over 13 amino acids. The CDR3 sequence is CASTGLGPETQYF. The DNA of the CDR3 is TGTGCCAGCACCGGGCTGGGGCCAGAGACCCAGTACTTC.

This chain uses TRBV6-5 with TRBJ2-3; no reliable D call. Judging by the DNA end, TRBJ2-5 fits better; the J call may be wrong. The CDR3 length is 14 residues. The V gene's germline CDR1 is MNHEY and CDR2 SVGAGI. The CDR3 spells CASSYKNTEETQYF. DNA of the CDR3: TGTGCCAGCAGTTATAAGAACACCGAAGAGACCCAGTACTTC.

The CDR3 reads CAGHGSGGQDTQYF. The CDR3 bases are TGTGCGGGCCACGGTAGCGGGGGCCAAGATACGCAGTATTTT. The V gene is TRBV10-3, the J gene TRBJ2-3; 9 bases are a match to TRBD2. The CDR3 loop spans 14 amino acids. The germline CDR1 and CDR2 sequences are ENHRY and SYGVKD.

This clonotype was detected ten times or more. The chain joins TRBV6-1 to TRBJ1-1, with 11 bases matching TRBD1. Germline V gene lookup returns CDR1 MNHNS and CDR2 SASEGT. The CDR3 spans 16 residues. J was trimmed by 5 bases and V by 8 bases; bases with no gene match: 13. The CDR3 here is CASATATGTGGTEAFF. The DNA of the CDR3 is TGTGCCAGCGCAACCGCAACCGGGACAGGGGGAACTGAAGCTTTCTTT.

This sequence joins TRBV7-8 and TRBJ2-3, with 12 bases that match TRBD2. The J segment lost 5 bases and the V segment lost 4 bases, leaving 19 bases of the junction unmatched. CDR1 SGHVS and CDR2 FQNEAQ come from the germline V gene. The CDR3 totals 20 residues. CDR3 region: CASSSFTPLAGGPSVDTQYF. In nucleotides, the CDR3 is TGTGCCAGCAGCTCCTTCACGCCCCTAGCGGGAGGGCCATCCGTAGATACGCAGTATTTT.

Written as DNA, the CDR3 is TGTGCCAGCAGCTCTCCCGGGACAGGGTCAGGCGAGCAGTTCTTC. Translation: CASSSPGTGSGEQFF. V and J are TRBV7-2 and TRBJ2-1; 9 nucleotides match TRBD1. Germline-derived CDR1 and CDR2 are SGHTA and FQGNSA. There are 15 residues in the CDR3. J was trimmed by 10 bases and V by 4 bases; bases with no gene match: 11.

There are many counts of this clonotype. The germline gene is not matched at one end of the junction; a read error may be the cause. This rearrangement joins TRBV7-7 to TRBJ2-1; the match to TRBD2 covers 8 bases. The J call may be mistaken, given a closer DNA end match to TRBJ2-7. CDR1 is SSHAT, CDR2 FNYEAQ, per germline (reference sequence). This CDR3 region has 14 residues. CDR3 protein: CASSLGGGYNEQYF. The CDR3 DNA is TGTGCTAGCAGCTTAGGCGGGGGGTACAATGAGCAGTACTTC.

V gene TRBV6-1 combines with J gene TRBJ2-1, with 10 bases identical to TRBD2. Trimming at V came to 6 bases and at J to 6 bases, leaving 17 bases not matched to a gene. CDR3 length: 18 residues. Germline V gene data show CDR1 as MNHNS and CDR2 as SASEGT. The CDR3: CASSAGTFLAGVANEQFF. The CDR3 DNA reads TGTGCCAGCAGCGCCGGTACGTTCCTAGCGGGAGTCGCCAATGAGCAGTTCTTC.

This clonotype is medium-sized. The chain couples TRBV6-5 to TRBJ2-1; 7 bases fit TRBD2. The end of the DNA fits TRBJ2-7 better, so the J call may be wrong. Germline V gene data show CDR1 as MNHEY and CDR2 as SVGAGI. CDR3 length equals 17 residues. The CDR3 sequence: CASSLPRMARESNEQYF. DNA of the CDR3: TGTGCCAGCAGTCTCCCACGCATGGCGCGGGAGTCCAATGAGCAGTACTTC.